The clone carrying this TCR beta chain was seen a handful of times. The sample is drawn from a study of blood T cell repertoires in COVID-19. Overall study: The cDNA or gDNA used as material had been derived from T cells, B-cell-depleted T cells, or PBMCs.

Trimming took 2 bases from V and 5 from J, leaving 11 bases between them. The CDR3 is 14 residues long. CDR1 is SGDLS and CDR2 is YYNGEE in the germline V gene. As originally analysed: Researchers report that nucleated cell counts were estimated from reference gene primer amplification. TCRdb's copy holds only in-frame clones and misses some; the assay was immunoSEQ multiplex PCR. The D gene and trimming were derived from the DNA, and the V and J assignments and clone size from that table. The repertoire holds 100,000 to 150,000 clones, about 80% seen once, with around 4% in the top ten. This TCR was recovered from a woman aged 50 to 60 with acute or convalescent COVID-19. V gene TRBV9 combines with J gene TRBJ2-1, with D perhaps matching TRBD2 (5 bases). The sample comprised peripheral blood. The CDR3: CASSVVANDNEQFF. As DNA, the CDR3 is TGTGCCAGCAGCGTTGTAGCGAACGACAATGAGCAGTTCTTC. The full variable domain, its missing parts supplied by reference TRBV9 and TRBJ2-1, is DSGVTQTPKHLITATGQRVTLRCSPRSGDLSVYWYQQSLDQGLQFLIQYYNGEERAKGNILERFSAQQFPDLHSELNLSSLELGDSALYFCASSVVANDNEQFFGPGTRLTVL.